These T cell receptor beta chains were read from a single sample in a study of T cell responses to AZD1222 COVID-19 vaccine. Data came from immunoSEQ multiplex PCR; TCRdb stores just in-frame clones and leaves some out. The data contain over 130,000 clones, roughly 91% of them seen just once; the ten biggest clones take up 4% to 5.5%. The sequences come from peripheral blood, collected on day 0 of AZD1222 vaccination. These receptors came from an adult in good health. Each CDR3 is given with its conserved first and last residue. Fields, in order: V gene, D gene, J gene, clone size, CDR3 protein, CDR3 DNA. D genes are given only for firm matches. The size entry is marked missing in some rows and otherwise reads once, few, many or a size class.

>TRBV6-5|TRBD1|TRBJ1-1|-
CASSYQGGGYTEAFF
TGTGCCAGCAGTTACCAGGGAGGGGGCTACACTGAAGCTTTCTTT
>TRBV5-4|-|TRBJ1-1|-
CASSLEQRMNTEAFF
TGTGCCAGCAGCTTGGAACAGCGCATGAACACTGAAGCTTTCTTT
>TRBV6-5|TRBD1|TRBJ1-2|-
CASSYLTGGYGYTF
TGTGCCAGCAGTTACCTAACAGGGGGCTATGGCTACACCTTC
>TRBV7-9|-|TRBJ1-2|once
CASSLARGSAGYTF
TGTGCCAGCAGCTTAGCCCGCGGGAGCGCTGGCTACACCTTC
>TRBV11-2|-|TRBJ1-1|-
CASSLGGRTEAFF
TGTGCCAGCAGCTTAGGGGGCAGAACTGAAGCTTTCTTT
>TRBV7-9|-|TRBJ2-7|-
CASSLVSYEQYF
TGTGCCAGCAGCTTAGTCTCCTACGAGCAGTACTTC
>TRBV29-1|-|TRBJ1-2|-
CSVPPGHNYGYTF
TGCAGCGTGCCTCCGGGACACAACTATGGCTACACCTTC
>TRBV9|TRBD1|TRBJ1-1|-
CASSVAVGTERVTEAFF
TGTGCCAGCAGCGTAGCGGTGGGGACAGAACGGGTCACTGAAGCTTTCTTT
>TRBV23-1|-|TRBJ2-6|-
CASSGTGANVLTF
TGCGCCAGCTCGGGGACTGGGGCCAACGTCCTGACTTTC
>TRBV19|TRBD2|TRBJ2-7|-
CASTGTSGNPQYF
TGTGCCAGTACAGGGACTAGCGGGAATCCGCAGTACTTC
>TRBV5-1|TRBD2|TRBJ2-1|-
CASSLKSGGYNEQFF
TGCGCCAGCAGCTTGAAATCGGGGGGGTACAATGAGCAGTTCTTC
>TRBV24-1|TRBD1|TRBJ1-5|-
CATSDPSPPRGTGRRGNQPQHF
TGTGCCACCAGTGATCCGTCCCCCCCGCGAGGGACAGGGCGACGAGGCAATCAGCCCCAGCATTTT
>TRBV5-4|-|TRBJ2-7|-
CASSLGSRYEQYF
TGTGCCAGCAGCTTGGGGTCCCGCTACGAGCAGTACTTC
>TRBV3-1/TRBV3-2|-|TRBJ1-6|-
CASSQDPGTGSPLHF
TGTGCCAGCAGCCAAGATCCAGGGACGGGTTCACCCCTCCACTTT
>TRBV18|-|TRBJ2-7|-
CASSQTGASGSYEQYF
TGTGCCAGCTCACAAACAGGGGCTAGCGGCTCCTACGAGCAGTACTTC